The clone carrying this T cell receptor beta chain was found once. This entry comes from a study of blood T cell repertoires in COVID-19. Study-level background: T cells, B-cell-depleted T cells, or PBMCs supplied cDNA or gDNA.

CDR3 size: 16 residues. The V segment lost 3 bases and the J segment 0 bases; nucleotides outside the gene matches: 2. In germline, CDR1 is KGHDR, CDR2 SFDVKD. In the original workflow: Nucleated cell counts were estimated from reference gene primer amplification. Only in-frame clones appear in the TCRdb table, and some are missing; sequencing was by immunoSEQ multiplex PCR. Clonal size and the V and J genes are those of that table, whereas D and trimming came from the DNA. The table shows more than 70,000 clones, with 70% to 90% occurring only once. The receptor comes from a woman aged 80 or over in a cohort sampled during active or convalescent COVID-19. The source material was peripheral blood. This chain connects TRBV24-1 to TRBJ2-1; TRBD2 matches at 9 bases. CDR3 protein: CATSDASGNSYNEQFF. As DNA, the CDR3 is TGTGCCACCAGTGATGCTAGCGGGAACTCCTACAATGAGCAGTTCTTC.